The 2 T cell receptor beta chains reported below all come from one sample, sequenced in a study of EBV T-cell therapy then PD-1 blockade in nasopharyngeal carcinoma. Sequenced by immunoSEQ multiplex PCR; TCRdb stores in-frame clones only, minus some. Here the sample spans roughly 20,000 clones, roughly 84% being singletons. Antigens of these TCRs are unknown. Described treatment: AdE1-LMPpoly-expanded autologous EBV-specific T-cell therapy followed by anti-PD-1 nivolumab. Sequencing used CD8+ T cells from blood, obtained at roughly day 35 from a patient whose treatment included autologous EBV-specific T cells and nivolumab. The receptors shown here come from a man aged 35 to 55 with nasopharyngeal carcinoma.

The chain has TRBV6-5 and TRBJ1-2; no definite D call. Between the trimmed V and J ends, which lost 6 bases and 0 bases, there was a span of 11 bases. Germline V gene lookup returns CDR1 MNHEY and CDR2 SVGAGI. CDR3 length: 14 amino acids. CDR3 region: CASSTPGANYGYTF. The CDR3 DNA reads TGTGCCAGCAGCACCCCTGGGGCTAACTATGGCTACACCTTC.

The V gene is TRBV9, the J gene TRBJ1-1, with D possibly being TRBD1 (6 bases). Germline CDR1 SGDLS, CDR2 YYNGEE. CDR3 size: 13 residues. V was cut by 4 bases and J by 5 bases, with 12 bases left in between. CDR3 protein: CASSSPQGTEAFF. Written as DNA, the CDR3 is TGTGCCAGCAGCTCCCCTCAGGGGACTGAAGCTTTCTTT.